This T cell receptor beta chain was captured in a study of human T cells and chemical hapten exposure. At the level of the study: Patients got weekly scalp diphenylcyclopropenone doses over the roughly 22-week study.

Time point here: patch test 1, 2 weeks after DPC sensitization. Treatment defined: therapeutic diphenylcyclopropenone sensitization with weekly scalp DPC. The study enrolled 18 to 70-year-old alopecia patients suitable for DPC. This clonotype turned up a few times. Its antigen remains unidentified. Study results and limitations: Following DPC sensitization, TCRs present above 1 in 1000 frequency showed no change.

With V trimmed by 4 bases and J by 4 bases, 7 bases remained unmatched. Germline V gene lookup returns CDR1 SGHRS and CDR2 YFSETQ. This CDR3 is 17 amino acids long. Unique molecular identifiers were linked by the library to individual cDNA molecules. TCRdb redid the calling of the RACE reads with MiXCR, one entry per CDR3 protein. The table includes fewer than 500,000 distinct CDR3 sequences, more than 4.5% detected once. The chain carries TRBV5-1 and TRBJ2-3; 15 positions agree with TRBD2. The sample here was whole blood, taken in connection with sensitization to the hapten diphenylcyclopropenone (DPC). The TCR was taken from a woman between 45 and 60 years old with alopecia areata. Some clones in this sample may be carry-over from other donors' samples. CDR3 residues: CASSQGTSGGSADTQYF. For the CDR3, the DNA is TGCGCCAGCAGCCAAGGGACTAGCGGGGGGTCGGCAGATACGCAGTATTTT. Together with reference TRBV5-1 and TRBJ2-3, the CDR3 gives the full variable domain: KAGVTQTPRYLIKTRGQQVTLSCSPISGHRSVSWYQQTPGQGLQFLFEYFSETQRNKGNFPGRFSGRQFSNSRSEMNVSTLELGDSALYLCASSQGTSGGSADTQYFGPGTRLTVL.